These 20 T cell receptor beta chains were all obtained from the same sample, sequenced in a study of regulatory T cells in long-lasting Graves disease. Time point described: persistent/refractory GD, antithyroid drugs over 5 years with positive TRAb. Construction of the TCR library relied on RNA isolated from PBMCs. The TCR beta library used iRepertoire HTBI primers with Arm-PCR amplification of CDR3. Using its own MiXCR run on the multiplex PCR reads, TCRdb lists one record per CDR3 protein. This sample has 650,000 to 850,000 distinct CDR3 sequences, with roughly 30% found just once. The sequencing here drew on peripheral blood mononuclear cells (PBMCs), taken when the disease was refractory, from a patient treated with antithyroid drugs. The receptors shown here come from a female donor with Graves disease.

This clonotype was detected only a few times. The chain has TRBV10-3 and TRBJ1-1; D call uncertain. The CDR3 spans 13 residues. V was shortened by 3 bases and J by 1 base, with 6 bases between the two germline ends. Per germline, CDR1 ENHRY and CDR2 SYGVKD. CDR3 amino acids: CAISEGGNTEAFF. CDR3 DNA sequence: TGTGCCATCAGTGAAGGCGGGAACACTGAAGCTTTCTTT.

This chain links TRBV7-6 with TRBJ1-3; TRBD1 is a possible D gene (6 bases). V shed 3 bases and J shed 0 bases, with 15 bases lying between them. The CDR3 loop spans 17 amino acids. The germline V gene encodes CDR1 SGHVS and CDR2 FNYEAQ. Here the CDR3 DNA reads TGTGCCAGCAGCTTTAGACCCGGACAGAGCTCTGGAAACACCATATATTTT. Protein: CASSFRPGQSSGNTIYF. Full variable domain (rest looked up from reference TRBV7-6 and TRBJ1-3): GAGVSQSPRYKVTKRGQDVALRCDPISGHVSLYWYRQALGQGPEFLTYFNYEAQQDKSGLPNDRFSAERPEGSISTLTIQRTEQRDSAMYRCASSFRPGQSSGNTIYFGEGSWLTVV.

This clonotype showed up just once. The rearrangement joins TRBV6-9 to TRBJ1-1, with D perhaps TRBD1 (5 bases). The CDR3 spans 14 residues. Trimming stripped 3 bases from V and 1 base from J, with 9 bases between. Germline CDR1 and CDR2: MNHGY and SVAAGI. The CDR3 bases are TGTGCCAGCAGTTACGGGGACGGGAACACTGAAGCTTTCTTT. Its translation is CASSYGDGNTEAFF.

In its sample, this clonotype was seen a few times. V is TRBV19 and J is TRBJ2-7; 7 nucleotides match TRBD1. V dropped 5 bases and J dropped 6; count of bases not matched to a gene: 7. This CDR3 has 13 residues. Germline V gene sequence: CDR1 LNHDA, CDR2 SQIVND (reference sequence). The CDR3 sequence: CASSAQNRGEQYF. DNA for the CDR3: TGTGCCAGTAGTGCCCAAAACAGGGGCGAGCAGTACTTC.

This clonotype was detected many times. The chain employs TRBV2 and TRBJ1-2; TRBD1 matches 7 bases. Germline trimming cut 7 bases from V and 2 bases from J; bases unmatched to any gene: 7. The CDR3 extends over 14 amino acids. Per the germline V gene, CDR1 is SNHLY and CDR2 is FYNNEI. In DNA form, the CDR3 reads TGTGCCAGCAAGAATGGCAGGGGGAACTATGGCTACACCTTC. It encodes CASKNGRGNYGYTF.

V is TRBV18 and J is TRBJ2-7; D possibly corresponds to TRBD2 (5 bases). CDR1 is KGHSH, CDR2 LQKENI, per germline. CDR3 size: 14 residues. V was shortened by 3 bases and J by 0 bases, with 9 bases between the two germline ends. The CDR3 reads CASSPPGISYEQYF. The CDR3 nucleotides read TGTGCCAGCTCACCTCCCGGGATCTCCTACGAGCAGTACTTC.

The rearrangement joins TRBV7-9 to TRBJ1-1, with 7 bases matching TRBD1. V was pared by 5 bases and J by 4 bases, with 7 bases of the junction left unmatched. This CDR3 contains 14 residues. From germline, CDR1 is SEHNR and CDR2 FQNEAQ (reference sequence). The CDR3 is CASSPQTGPTEAFF. The CDR3 region has the DNA TGTGCCAGCAGCCCGCAGACAGGGCCCACTGAAGCTTTCTTT.

At least ten counts were recorded for this clonotype. The rearrangement joins TRBV12-3 or TRBV12-4 to TRBJ1-1; 7 nucleotides align to TRBD1. This CDR3 has 14 amino acids. V shed 5 bases and J 11 bases; nucleotides not matched to a gene: 14. CDR3 loop: CASSPPTGYYAAFF. CDR3 sequence (DNA): TGTGCCAGCAGTCCCCCGACAGGGTACTATGCGGCTTTCTTT.

This clonotype was seen only once. One end of the junction fails to match germline, which may point to a read error. The rearrangement joins TRBV11-2 to TRBJ1-6; D ambiguous. CDR3 length: 14 amino acids. The germline gives CDR1 SGHAT, CDR2 FQNNGV. CDR3 nucleotide sequence: TGTTCCAGCAATTTAGGGCAGTTGGATTCACCCCTCCACTTT. As protein: CSSNLGQLDSPLHF.

This clonotype was seen many times. This rearrangement joins TRBV7-8 to TRBJ1-5, with D unresolved. V lost 7 bases and J 0 bases, leaving 16 bases between the germline ends. This CDR3 is 16 amino acids long. Germline CDR1 and CDR2: SGHVS and FQNEAQ. In DNA form, the CDR3 reads TGTGCCAGCATCCCCTCGGGAGCTTATAGCAATCAGCCCCAGCATTTT. It codes for CASIPSGAYSNQPQHF.

A few counts support this clonotype. The chain has TRBV30 and TRBJ1-1; tentative D call: TRBD1 (6 bases). V dropped 4 bases and J dropped 1 base, with 16 bases sitting between them. Germline loops: CDR1 GTSNPN, CDR2 SVGIG (reference sequence). This CDR3 is built from 15 residues. CDR3 amino acids: CAWTLYGGWNTEAFF. CDR3 DNA: TGTGCCTGGACCTTGTACGGGGGCTGGAACACTGAAGCTTTCTTT.

The chain has TRBV20-1 and TRBJ1-5; D call uncertain. The CDR3 sequence is 13 residues long. Germline V gene lookup returns CDR1 DFQATT and CDR2 SNEGSKA (reference sequence). The V end was cut by 1 base, the J end by 5 bases, with 9 bases between. The CDR3 nucleotides read TGCAGTGCTAGAGCGGCGGACGATCAGCCCCAGCATTTT. As protein: CSARAADDQPQHF.

The chain is built from TRBV6-1 and TRBJ1-2; D is perhaps TRBD1 (5 bases). The germline V gene encodes CDR1 MNHNS and CDR2 SASEGT. The V and J ends lost 3 bases and 1 base respectively, with 15 bases between them. The CDR3 is made up of 16 amino acids. For the CDR3, the DNA is TGTGCCAGCAGTGAGGTGCAGCCGAGGGGTAACTATGGCTACACCTTC. Translated: CASSEVQPRGNYGYTF.

A few counts support this clonotype. The chain links TRBV20-1 to TRBJ1-1; TRBD1 aligns across 7 bases. The CDR3 consists of 12 residues. J was trimmed by 5 bases and V by 8 bases; bases with no gene match: 8. In germline, CDR1 is DFQATT, CDR2 SNEGSKA (reference sequence). The CDR3 reads CSLDRAGTEAFF. CDR3 DNA sequence: TGCAGTTTAGACAGGGCAGGAACTGAAGCTTTCTTT.

The chain links TRBV10-2 to TRBJ1-1; 8 bases are shared with TRBD1. Trimming cost V 3 bases and J 4 bases; bases outside gene matches: 7. Germline lookup yields CDR1 WSHSY and CDR2 SAAADI. This CDR3 has 15 amino acids. The CDR3 DNA reads as TGCGCCAGCAGTGATGGGACAGGCATGGGCACTGAAGCTTTCTTT. Encoded protein: CASSDGTGMGTEAFF.

About this clonotype: One end of the junction does not line up with germline, which may come from a read error. The rearrangement uses TRBV3-1 and TRBJ2-6, with 7 bases matching TRBD2. This CDR3 is 13 amino acids long. The germline V gene encodes CDR1 LGHDT and CDR2 YNNKEL (reference sequence). Here the CDR3 DNA reads TGTGCCAGCAGCCGGAGCGGGGCCAACGTCCCGACTTTC. Translation gives CASSRSGANVPTF.

J is TRBJ1-2 and V is TRBV10-2, with TRBD1 matching over 10 bases. The length of the CDR3 is 15 residues. In germline, CDR1 is WSHSY, CDR2 SAAADI. The junction had 1 base not matched to a gene; V was cut back by 0 bases and J by 3 bases. The CDR3 protein is CASSESTGGYYGYTF. DNA for the CDR3: TGCGCCAGCAGTGAGTCGACAGGGGGCTACTATGGCTACACCTTC.

This clonotype was seen a few times. This chain joins TRBV2 and TRBJ1-5; D is perhaps TRBD1 (5 bases). The CDR3 extends over 16 amino acids. Germline CDR1 and CDR2: SNHLY and FYNNEI. V lost 5 bases and J lost 4, with 18 bases in between. CDR3 residues: CASSWDRQGGNQPQHF. The DNA of the CDR3 is TGTGCCAGCAGTTGGGACCGCCAAGGAGGAAATCAGCCCCAGCATTTT.

CDR3 protein: CASSKQGIGELFF. As DNA, the CDR3 is TGTGCCAGCAGCAAGCAGGGAATCGGGGAGCTGTTTTTT. V gene TRBV7-2 combines with J gene TRBJ2-2, with D tentatively TRBD1 (5 bases). V was clipped by 5 bases and J by 7 bases, with 11 bases between them. The CDR3 consists of 13 residues. Germline lookup yields CDR1 SGHTA and CDR2 FQGNSA.

The chain carries TRBV5-5 and TRBJ2-7; 10 nucleotides match TRBD1. Germline lookup yields CDR1 SGHKS and CDR2 YYEKEE (reference sequence). The CDR3 is 15 amino acids. J lost 5 bases, V lost 2 bases, and 7 bases had no gene match. In DNA form, the CDR3 reads TGTGCCAGCAGCTTCCGGGACAGGGGTTCCCACGAGCAGTACTTC. Protein: CASSFRDRGSHEQYF.